A selection of T cell receptor beta chains follows, all from one sample in a study of HIV-infected children after antiretroviral therapy interruption. TCRdb analysed the 3' RACE reads with MiXCR anew, one entry per CDR3 protein. Of about 89,000 distinct CDR3 sequences listed, about 6.3% were seen once; the top ten hold roughly 1.1%. Here the sequenced sample was CD45RA+ CD4+ T cells from PBMCs, pooled from several time points, taken from a donor given antiretroviral therapy, either interrupted or continuous. Every receptor here comes from a pool of human donors with HIV. The CDR3 runs from the conserved cysteine through the conserved F or W. The order of the fields is V gene, J gene, D gene, clone size, CDR3 protein, CDR3 DNA. D genes are given only for firm matches. Where a row states a size, it is once, few, many or the class of an expanded clone; other rows omit it.

>TRBV11-1|TRBJ2-1|TRBD1|NA
CASGKSRQGINFF
TGTGCCAGCGGCAAAAGCAGACAGGGAATAAATTTCTTC
>TRBV7-8|TRBJ2-3|TRBD2|many
CASSFPGGATDTQYF
TGTGCCAGCAGCTTCCCGGGGGGGGCCACAGATACGCAGTATTTT
>TRBV10-3|TRBJ2-1|TRBD1|many
CAIRSARGQGNNEQFF
TGTGCCATCAGGTCAGCCCGGGGACAGGGTAATAATGAGCAGTTCTTC
>TRBV3-1|TRBJ1-2|TRBD1|many
CASSQDLWGQGARGYTF
TGTGCCAGCAGCCAAGATCTATGGGGACAGGGGGCGCGGGGCTACACCTTC
>TRBV10-1|TRBJ2-1|TRBD1|NA
CASSARDRALDEQFF
TGCGCCAGCAGTGCCCGGGACAGGGCACTGGATGAGCAGTTCTTC
>TRBV5-1|TRBJ2-7|TRBD2|few
CASSAGLAGTYEQYF
TGCGCCAGCAGCGCGGGACTAGCGGGGACCTACGAGCAGTACTTC
>TRBV7-8|TRBJ2-7|NA|many
CASSLGSRNEQYF
TGTGCCAGCAGCTTAGGCTCGAGGAACGAGCAGTACTTC
>TRBV7-2|TRBJ2-1|TRBD2|many
CASSLAGTSFDEQFF
TGTGCCAGCAGCTTAGCCGGGACTAGCTTCGATGAGCAGTTCTTC
>TRBV10-3|TRBJ2-7|NA|many
CAISPSDEQYF
TGTGCCATCAGCCCCTCGGACGAGCAGTACTTC
>TRBV19|TRBJ2-7|NA|NA
CASRKTDAYEQYF
TGTGCCAGTAGAAAAACTGACGCCTACGAGCAGTACTTC
>TRBV6-5|TRBJ2-5|NA|many
CASRRTGRGETQYF
TGTGCCAGCAGACGTACGGGACGGGGGGAGACCCAGTACTTC
>TRBV5-5|TRBJ2-3|TRBD2|many
CASSLRLAGSLADTQYF
TGTGCCAGCAGCCTCCGACTAGCGGGGAGTCTGGCGGATACGCAGTATTTT
>TRBV30|TRBJ1-2|NA|many
CAWKGNYGYTF
TGTGCCTGGAAAGGAAATTATGGCTACACCTTC
>TRBV3-1|TRBJ1-1|NA|many
CASSQDWTVRIF
TGTGCCAGCAGCCAAGACTGGACAGTACGTATCTTT
>TRBV29-1|TRBJ1-4|TRBD1|many
CSVEGQGWEKLFF
TGCAGCGTAGAGGGACAGGGTTGGGAAAAACTGTTTTTT
>TRBV12-5|TRBJ2-7|TRBD1|few
CASGSGTGEQYF
TGTGCTAGTGGCTCCGGGACAGGCGAGCAGTACTTC
>TRBV4-1|TRBJ2-3|NA|few
CASSQVWGPSAETLYF
TGTGCCAGCAGCCAAGTCTGGGGGCCTAGTGCAGAAACGCTGTATTTT
>TRBV4-1|TRBJ2-3|TRBD2|many
CASSHPTLAGGRDTQYF
TGCGCCAGCAGCCACCCCACACTAGCGGGGGGGCGGGATACGCAGTATTTT
>TRBV12-3/TRBV12-4|TRBJ1-2|NA|few
CASSLALYGYTF
TGTGCCAGCAGTTTGGCGCTCTATGGCTACACCTTC
>TRBV12-3/TRBV12-4|TRBJ2-4|NA|many
CASSPQINIQYF
TGTGCCAGCAGTCCTCAAATAAACATTCAGTACTTC
>TRBV20-1|TRBJ2-7|NA|NA
CSALLSPSLSSSYEQYF
TGCAGTGCTCTACTCTCTCCTTCACTCTCTAGCTCCTACGAGCAGTACTTC
>TRBV12-3/TRBV12-4|TRBJ1-5|NA|many
CASSLGSGTLRNQPQHF
TGTGCCAGCAGTTTAGGTTCCGGGACACTTCGCAATCAGCCCCAGCATTTT
>TRBV12-3/TRBV12-4|TRBJ2-4|TRBD1|many
CASSRDRLAKNIQYF
TGTGCCAGCAGTCGGGACAGGCTAGCCAAAAACATTCAGTACTTC
>TRBV29-1|TRBJ2-2|NA|NA
CSVDRGAGELFF
TGCAGCGTTGATCGAGGGGCCGGGGAGCTGTTTTTT
>TRBV21-1|TRBJ2-5|NA|NA
CASSKNHGGHQETQYF
TGTGCCAGCAGCAAAAATCACGGGGGACACCAAGAGACCCAGTACTTC
>TRBV27|TRBJ1-5|NA|NA
CASSLSGNNQPQHF
TGTGCCAGCAGCCTGAGTGGGAACAATCAGCCCCAGCATTTT
>TRBV9|TRBJ2-5|TRBD1|many
CASSVAGTGSVETQYF
TGTGCCAGCAGCGTGGCCGGGACAGGTAGTGTTGAGACCCAGTACTTC